The text below deals with one TCR beta chain. This record comes from a study of control samples from healthy donors and cancer patients. The CDR3 loop spans 15 amino acids. CDR1 is MNHNY and CDR2 is SVGAGI in the germline V gene (reference sequence). Unmatched junction bases numbered 4, after V lost 0 bases and J lost 8 bases. Repertoires were generated with immunoSEQ multiplex PCR, while TCRdb's copy carries only in-frame clones and drops some. Here the sample spans roughly 120,000 clones, about 89% being singletons. The chain couples TRBV6-6 to TRBJ1-2; 12 bases line up with TRBD1. The sequenced sample consisted of blood. The receptor comes from a man aged 50-59 years in good health. The CDR3 nucleotides are TGTGCCAGCAGTTACTCGGGACAGGGGGCGGAGGGCTACACCTTC. Its protein is CASSYSGQGAEGYTF.